A selection of T cell receptor beta chains follows, all from one sample in a study of blood T cell repertoires in COVID-19. TCRdb's table, derived via immunoSEQ multiplex PCR, lists solely in-frame clones and lacks some. The sample yields roughly 30,000 clones, roughly 93% seen once. The sample consisted of peripheral blood. The receptors here all came from a human donor in a cohort sampled during active COVID-19. The CDR3 runs from the conserved cysteine through the conserved F or W. Each record gives: clone size, CDR3 length, J gene, V gene, D gene, CDR3 DNA, CDR3 protein. D genes are given only for firm matches. Some rows have no size entry. The others give once, few or many, or a class for an expanded clone.

clone_size: .; cdr3_length: 13; j_call: TRBJ2-5; v_call: TRBV2; d_call: .; cdr3_nt: TGTGCCAGCAACGTGGGGGGTACTGTGGCCCAGTACTTC; cdr3_aa: CASNVGGTVAQYF
clone_size: .; cdr3_length: 14; j_call: TRBJ2-5; v_call: TRBV5-1; d_call: .; cdr3_nt: TGCGCCAGCAGCAATCAGAATCTCCAAGAGACCCAGTACTTC; cdr3_aa: CASSNQNLQETQYF
clone_size: .; cdr3_length: 14; j_call: TRBJ1-4; v_call: TRBV5-6; d_call: .; cdr3_nt: TGTGCCAGCAGCTTGGGGCTAACTAATGAAAAACTGTTTTTT; cdr3_aa: CASSLGLTNEKLFF
clone_size: .; cdr3_length: 15; j_call: TRBJ1-2; v_call: TRBV27; d_call: TRBD1; cdr3_nt: TGTGCCAGCAGTCCCTGGACAGGGGAGAACTATGGCTACACCTTC; cdr3_aa: CASSPWTGENYGYTF
clone_size: .; cdr3_length: 17; j_call: TRBJ1-5; v_call: TRBV5-1; d_call: TRBD1; cdr3_nt: TGCGCCAGCAGCTTGGCCGGGACAGGGGATAGCAATCAGCCCCAGCATTTT; cdr3_aa: CASSLAGTGDSNQPQHF
clone_size: once; cdr3_length: 16; j_call: TRBJ1-1; v_call: TRBV7-6; d_call: .; cdr3_nt: TGTGCCAGCAGCCCCCTACCACAGGGAATGAACACTGAAGCTTTCTTT; cdr3_aa: CASSPLPQGMNTEAFF
clone_size: .; cdr3_length: 14; j_call: TRBJ1-5; v_call: TRBV2; d_call: .; cdr3_nt: TGTGCCAGCAGTGAAGCGCGAGGGTTTCAGCCCCAGCATTTT; cdr3_aa: CASSEARGFQPQHF
clone_size: .; cdr3_length: 16; j_call: TRBJ1-3; v_call: TRBV6-1; d_call: TRBD1; cdr3_nt: TGTGCCAGCAGTGAAACCGCCGACAGGGTAGGAAGCACCATATATTTT; cdr3_aa: CASSETADRVGSTIYF
clone_size: .; cdr3_length: 17; j_call: TRBJ2-6; v_call: TRBV10-3; d_call: TRBD1; cdr3_nt: TGTGCCATCAGTGGGACAGGGGGCCGGGATGGGGCCAACGTCCTGACTTTC; cdr3_aa: CAISGTGGRDGANVLTF
clone_size: .; cdr3_length: 12; j_call: TRBJ1-1; v_call: TRBV11-1; d_call: .; cdr3_nt: TGTGCCAGCAGCGCACAAAACACTGAAGCTTTCTTT; cdr3_aa: CASSAQNTEAFF
clone_size: .; cdr3_length: 18; j_call: TRBJ2-2; v_call: TRBV15; d_call: TRBD2; cdr3_nt: TGTGCCACCAGCAGGCCTTACGGGGGGGCTATTAACACCGGGGAGCTGTTTTTT; cdr3_aa: CATSRPYGGAINTGELFF
clone_size: .; cdr3_length: 17; j_call: TRBJ2-7; v_call: TRBV11-2; d_call: TRBD1; cdr3_nt: TGTGCCAGCAGCTTCCTTCAAGGGGGCCTCTTGAATGAAGAGCAGTACTTC; cdr3_aa: CASSFLQGGLLNEEQYF
clone_size: .; cdr3_length: 14; j_call: TRBJ1-2; v_call: TRBV7-8; d_call: .; cdr3_nt: TGTGCCAGCAAGAGTAACTACGGGAACTATGGCTACACCTTC; cdr3_aa: CASKSNYGNYGYTF
clone_size: .; cdr3_length: 18; j_call: TRBJ2-1; v_call: TRBV5-4; d_call: TRBD2; cdr3_nt: TGTGCCAGCAGCCCGGGACTAGCGGGAGAGGCCCCCTACAATGAGCAGTTCTTC; cdr3_aa: CASSPGLAGEAPYNEQFF
clone_size: .; cdr3_length: 15; j_call: TRBJ1-2; v_call: TRBV28; d_call: .; cdr3_nt: TGTGCCAGCAGTTTATTACAGGCCCGAAACTATGGCTACACCTTC; cdr3_aa: CASSLLQARNYGYTF
clone_size: .; cdr3_length: 15; j_call: TRBJ2-1; v_call: TRBV15; d_call: TRBD2; cdr3_nt: TGTGCCACCTCGCCAGAGGGGAGGGCTAACAATGAGCAGTTCTTC; cdr3_aa: CATSPEGRANNEQFF
clone_size: .; cdr3_length: 20; j_call: TRBJ2-1; v_call: TRBV19; d_call: TRBD1; cdr3_nt: TGTGCCAGTAGTATAGATGAGGGGGCGGTCCGTCGCCCGGGCTACAATGAGCAGTTCTTC; cdr3_aa: CASSIDEGAVRRPGYNEQFF
clone_size: .; cdr3_length: 20; j_call: TRBJ2-7; v_call: TRBV21-1; d_call: .; cdr3_nt: TGTGCCAGCAGCAAAGCCCCCCCGGGACAGCAACTCTCTAGAACCTACGAGCAGTACTTC; cdr3_aa: CASSKAPPGQQLSRTYEQYF
clone_size: .; cdr3_length: 13; j_call: TRBJ2-7; v_call: TRBV5-1; d_call: .; cdr3_nt: TGCGCCAGCAGCTTGGCCCCGGGTTACGAGCAGTACTTC; cdr3_aa: CASSLAPGYEQYF
clone_size: .; cdr3_length: 16; j_call: TRBJ2-1; v_call: TRBV14; d_call: TRBD1; cdr3_nt: TGTGCCAGCAGCCAAGACAACAGGGGGATAAACAATGAGCAGTTCTTC; cdr3_aa: CASSQDNRGINNEQFF
clone_size: once; cdr3_length: 17; j_call: TRBJ2-7; v_call: TRBV2; d_call: TRBD1; cdr3_nt: TGTGCCAGCAGTTTAGCTGGAAACCGGGACAGGGACCACGAGCAGTACTTC; cdr3_aa: CASSLAGNRDRDHEQYF
clone_size: .; cdr3_length: 16; j_call: TRBJ2-3; v_call: TRBV7-3; d_call: TRBD2; cdr3_nt: TGTGCCAGCAGCTCAATAGCGGGAGGGCGGACAGATACGCAGTATTTT; cdr3_aa: CASSSIAGGRTDTQYF
clone_size: .; cdr3_length: 16; j_call: TRBJ2-3; v_call: TRBV15; d_call: .; cdr3_nt: TGTGCCACCAGCAGAGATATGCGTGCGGGCACAGATACGCAGTATTTT; cdr3_aa: CATSRDMRAGTDTQYF
clone_size: .; cdr3_length: 19; j_call: TRBJ2-1; v_call: TRBV9; d_call: .; cdr3_nt: TGTGCCAGCAGCTCACGTCCTTGGGGCCAGGCTAACTCCTACAATGAGCAGTTCTTC; cdr3_aa: CASSSRPWGQANSYNEQFF
clone_size: .; cdr3_length: 14; j_call: TRBJ1-2; v_call: TRBV3-1/TRBV3-2; d_call: .; cdr3_nt: TGTGCCAGCAGCCAGGTTCGGGGTAACTATGGCTACACCTTC; cdr3_aa: CASSQVRGNYGYTF
clone_size: .; cdr3_length: 16; j_call: TRBJ2-1; v_call: TRBV25-1; d_call: TRBD1; cdr3_nt: TGTGCCAGCAGTGATCACAGGGGTGGCTCCTACAATGAGCAGTTCTTC; cdr3_aa: CASSDHRGGSYNEQFF
clone_size: .; cdr3_length: 15; j_call: TRBJ2-4; v_call: TRBV18; d_call: TRBD2; cdr3_nt: TGTGCCAGCTCCCAAGGGACTAGCGAGGAAAACATTCAGTACTTC; cdr3_aa: CASSQGTSEENIQYF
clone_size: .; cdr3_length: 15; j_call: TRBJ2-5; v_call: TRBV28; d_call: TRBD1; cdr3_nt: TGTGCCAGCAGCAATAACAGGGGTCCCCAAGAGACCCAGTACTTC; cdr3_aa: CASSNNRGPQETQYF
clone_size: .; cdr3_length: 18; j_call: TRBJ2-1; v_call: TRBV15; d_call: .; cdr3_nt: TGTGCCACCAGCCCCGGTGGGGGGTTCCCTCTTTCCTACAATGAGCAGTTCTTC; cdr3_aa: CATSPGGGFPLSYNEQFF
clone_size: .; cdr3_length: 14; j_call: TRBJ1-3; v_call: TRBV7-9; d_call: .; cdr3_nt: TGTGCCAGCAGCCCCACAGGGCCTCCAAACACCATATATTTT; cdr3_aa: CASSPTGPPNTIYF
clone_size: few; cdr3_length: 12; j_call: TRBJ1-2; v_call: TRBV11-2; d_call: .; cdr3_nt: TGTGCCAGCAGCGATACACACTATGGCTACACCTTC; cdr3_aa: CASSDTHYGYTF
clone_size: .; cdr3_length: 16; j_call: TRBJ2-5; v_call: TRBV18; d_call: TRBD2; cdr3_nt: TGTGCCAGCTCACGGGCTAGCGGGGGTGCGCAAGAGACCCAGTACTTC; cdr3_aa: CASSRASGGAQETQYF
clone_size: .; cdr3_length: 16; j_call: TRBJ1-5; v_call: TRBV11-2; d_call: .; cdr3_nt: TGTGCCAGCAGCTTAGTTTCGGGTGCCGGGGGTCAGCCCCAGCATTTT; cdr3_aa: CASSLVSGAGGQPQHF
clone_size: .; cdr3_length: 16; j_call: TRBJ1-1; v_call: TRBV5-1; d_call: .; cdr3_nt: TGCGCCAGCAGCTTGGGGCGGGGGCCAACGGACACTGAAGCTTTCTTT; cdr3_aa: CASSLGRGPTDTEAFF
clone_size: .; cdr3_length: 15; j_call: TRBJ1-1; v_call: TRBV28; d_call: TRBD1; cdr3_nt: TGTGCCAGCAGTTTAGGGACAGGGTATTTCATTGAAGCTTTCTTT; cdr3_aa: CASSLGTGYFIEAFF
clone_size: .; cdr3_length: 14; j_call: TRBJ2-3; v_call: TRBV6-4; d_call: .; cdr3_nt: TGTGCCAGCAGTGACTCGGCAGGGGCAGATACGCAGTATTTT; cdr3_aa: CASSDSAGADTQYF
clone_size: .; cdr3_length: 15; j_call: TRBJ2-1; v_call: TRBV5-1; d_call: TRBD1; cdr3_nt: TGCGCCAGCAGCAAACGGACAGGAGAGTACAATGAGCAGTTCTTC; cdr3_aa: CASSKRTGEYNEQFF
clone_size: .; cdr3_length: 13; j_call: TRBJ2-1; v_call: TRBV6-5; d_call: .; cdr3_nt: TGTGCCAGCAGTTATCTCTCCTACAATGAGCAGTTCTTC; cdr3_aa: CASSYLSYNEQFF
clone_size: once; cdr3_length: 17; j_call: TRBJ2-3; v_call: TRBV7-3; d_call: TRBD2; cdr3_nt: TGTGCCAGCAGCTTAGGGCCTAGCGGGACGGGCACAGATACGCAGTATTTT; cdr3_aa: CASSLGPSGTGTDTQYF
clone_size: once; cdr3_length: 12; j_call: TRBJ1-5; v_call: TRBV19; d_call: .; cdr3_nt: TGTGCTTCGAGGGAAGGCAATCAGCCCCAGCATTTT; cdr3_aa: CASREGNQPQHF
clone_size: .; cdr3_length: 15; j_call: TRBJ2-3; v_call: TRBV19; d_call: .; cdr3_nt: TGTGCCAGTAGGGGCGGAGGGTCTAGCACAGATACGCAGTATTTT; cdr3_aa: CASRGGGSSTDTQYF
clone_size: .; cdr3_length: 13; j_call: TRBJ1-2; v_call: TRBV6-5; d_call: TRBD1; cdr3_nt: TGTGCCAGCAGTCACCCGGGACAGGGATACTACACCTTC; cdr3_aa: CASSHPGQGYYTF
clone_size: .; cdr3_length: 13; j_call: TRBJ1-1; v_call: TRBV7-2; d_call: .; cdr3_nt: TGTGCCAGCAGCTTTGTCAGGGGTGCTGAAGCTTTCTTT; cdr3_aa: CASSFVRGAEAFF
clone_size: .; cdr3_length: 12; j_call: TRBJ2-1; v_call: TRBV12-3/TRBV12-4; d_call: .; cdr3_nt: TGTGCCAGCAGCTCCAGGGTCAATGAGCAGTTCTTC; cdr3_aa: CASSSRVNEQFF
clone_size: .; cdr3_length: 16; j_call: TRBJ1-2; v_call: TRBV6-4; d_call: TRBD1; cdr3_nt: TGTGCCAGAGGGGACAGCAGCCCAGGCTCGAACTATGGCTACACCTTC; cdr3_aa: CARGDSSPGSNYGYTF
clone_size: .; cdr3_length: 18; j_call: TRBJ2-7; v_call: TRBV15; d_call: TRBD2; cdr3_nt: TGTGCCACCAGCCCCCGAGTGAAGGGACTAGCTGGTCCCTACGAGCAGTACTTC; cdr3_aa: CATSPRVKGLAGPYEQYF
clone_size: .; cdr3_length: 13; j_call: TRBJ1-1; v_call: TRBV2; d_call: .; cdr3_nt: TGTGCCAGCAGTGAGGGAGTAAGCACTGAAGCTTTCTTT; cdr3_aa: CASSEGVSTEAFF
clone_size: .; cdr3_length: 15; j_call: TRBJ2-5; v_call: TRBV3-1/TRBV3-2; d_call: TRBD1; cdr3_nt: TGTGCCAGCAGCCCGACAGGGTTGGGGACAGAGACCCAGTACTTC; cdr3_aa: CASSPTGLGTETQYF
clone_size: .; cdr3_length: 14; j_call: TRBJ2-7; v_call: TRBV5-1; d_call: TRBD1; cdr3_nt: TGCGCCAGCAGGACGGGACAGGGTTTTAATGAGCAGTACTTC; cdr3_aa: CASRTGQGFNEQYF
clone_size: once; cdr3_length: 19; j_call: TRBJ2-7; v_call: TRBV28; d_call: .; cdr3_nt: TGTGCCAGCAGATTAAGGGGACTCATGCTCCAGGGATCGTCCTACGAGCAGTACTTC; cdr3_aa: CASRLRGLMLQGSSYEQYF
clone_size: .; cdr3_length: 16; j_call: TRBJ1-2; v_call: TRBV4-2; d_call: TRBD1; cdr3_nt: TGTGCCAGCAGCCAAGATCCGACAGGGGGCGCGGGTGGCTACACCTTC; cdr3_aa: CASSQDPTGGAGGYTF